One T cell receptor beta chain is described in this entry. The sample belongs to a study of CD8 T cells in Susac syndrome. Roughly 0.45 to 1 ug RNA was reverse transcribed with random hexamers. MiXCR was run by TCRdb on the immunoSEQ multiplex PCR reads, yielding one entry per CDR3 protein. The sample shows fewer than 150,000 distinct CDR3 sequences, over 90% of them seen only once. V lost 2 bases, J lost 5 bases, and 3 bases stayed unmatched. The CDR3 length is 15 residues. Negative isolation yielded the CD8+ and CD4+ T cells, while FACS enriched the TEMRA cells. The receptor was isolated from a human donor in good health. This chain joins TRBV12-3 or TRBV12-4 and TRBJ2-1, with 10 bases lining up with TRBD2. The sequenced material came from CD4+ T cells from PBMCs. In nucleotides, the CDR3 is TGTGCCAGCAGTTTAAGGCTAGCGGGGGACAATGAGCAGTTCTTC. Translation: CASSLRLAGDNEQFF.